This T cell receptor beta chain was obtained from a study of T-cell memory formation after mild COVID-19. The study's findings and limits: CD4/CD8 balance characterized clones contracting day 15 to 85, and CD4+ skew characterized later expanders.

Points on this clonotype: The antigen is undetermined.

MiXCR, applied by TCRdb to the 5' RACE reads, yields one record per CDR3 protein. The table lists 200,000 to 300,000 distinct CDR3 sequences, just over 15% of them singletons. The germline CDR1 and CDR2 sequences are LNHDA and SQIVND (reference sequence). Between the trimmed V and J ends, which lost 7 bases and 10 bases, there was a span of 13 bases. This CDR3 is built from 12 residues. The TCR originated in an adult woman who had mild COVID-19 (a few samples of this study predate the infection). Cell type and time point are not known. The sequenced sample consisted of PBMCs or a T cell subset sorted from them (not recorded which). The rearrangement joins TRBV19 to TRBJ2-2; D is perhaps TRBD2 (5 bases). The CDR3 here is CASNGLSVELFF. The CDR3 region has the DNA TGTGCCAGTAACGGACTCTCCGTGGAGCTGTTTTTT.